One sample yielded the 26 T cell receptor beta chains listed below, sequenced in a study of blood T cell repertoires in COVID-19. Using immunoSEQ multiplex PCR, the repertoire was profiled, and TCRdb retains in-frame clones only, with some absent. This table holds 150,000 to 190,000 clones, 70% to 90% found once. Sequenced material: peripheral blood. All receptors come from a woman in her fifties or sixties with COVID-19, enrolled during active disease.

This chain joins TRBV7-9 and TRBJ1-1; 10 positions match TRBD1. Germline V gene lookup returns CDR1 SEHNR and CDR2 FQNEAQ (reference sequence). CDR3 length equals 18 residues. Germline trimming cut 5 bases from V and 1 base from J; bases unmatched to any gene: 13. The chain's CDR3 is CASSPGTGAKGENTEAFF. The CDR3 DNA reads as TGTGCCAGCAGCCCCGGGACAGGGGCGAAAGGTGAGAACACTGAAGCTTTCTTT.

The chain has TRBV2 and TRBJ1-5, with 8 bases lining up with TRBD1. The CDR3 is made up of 12 amino acids. V lost 7 bases, J lost 10 bases, and 6 bases stayed unmatched. Germline loops: CDR1 SNHLY, CDR2 FYNNEI. CDR3 sequence: CASNHDRGPQHF. CDR3 DNA sequence: TGTGCCAGCAACCATGACAGGGGACCCCAGCATTTT.

Only a few counts were recorded for this clone. The J gene is TRBJ2-1, the V gene TRBV19; D is unresolved. V shed 5 bases and J shed 4 bases, with 21 bases lying between them. Germline CDR1 and CDR2: LNHDA and SQIVND (reference sequence). The CDR3 runs 17 residues. This CDR3 is CASSPRTVVRGYNEQFF. CDR3 nucleotide sequence: TGTGCCAGTAGTCCTCGCACGGTGGTTCGCGGTTACAATGAGCAGTTCTTC. The full variable domain, with the rest looked up from reference TRBV19 and TRBJ2-1, is DGGITQSPKYLFRKEGQNVTLSCEQNLNHDAMYWYRQDPGQGLRLIYYSQIVNDFQKGDIAEGYSVSREKKESFPLTVTSAQKNPTAFYLCASSPRTVVRGYNEQFFGPGTRLTVL.

The chain couples TRBV6-5 to TRBJ2-3, with D maybe TRBD1 (5 bases). Trimming took off 6 bases at V and 2 bases at J, with 12 bases between the two ends. The length of the CDR3 is 14 residues. The germline V gene encodes CDR1 MNHEY and CDR2 SVGAGI. CDR3 sequence reads: CASRRDSNTDTQYF. The CDR3, as DNA: TGTGCCAGCAGGAGAGACAGTAACACAGATACGCAGTATTTT.

This sequence joins TRBV3-1 (or the pseudogene TRBV3-2) and TRBJ1-4; tentatively, D is TRBD1 (5 bases). The CDR3 consists of 15 residues. Per germline, CDR1 LGHDT and CDR2 YNNKEL (reference sequence). The V end lost 3 bases, the J end lost 4 bases, and 12 bases lay between the germline ends. In DNA form, the CDR3 reads TGTGCCAGCAGCCAGAGCGGGGGGATTAATGAAAAACTGTTTTTT. Its protein is CASSQSGGINEKLFF.

V is TRBV9 and J is TRBJ1-6; D remains ambiguous. V was pared by 3 bases and J by 7 bases, with 14 bases between. Germline V gene data show CDR1 as SGDLS and CDR2 as YYNGEE. The CDR3 loop spans 15 amino acids. The CDR3 loop is CASSARGQSNSPLHF. The CDR3 DNA reads TGTGCCAGCAGCGCCCGTGGGCAATCAAATTCACCCCTCCACTTT.

This chain uses TRBV5-8 with TRBJ2-5, with TRBD1 identical over 8 bases. After removal of 3 bases from V and 4 bases from J, the junction contained 11 bases not matched to a gene. In germline, CDR1 is SGHTS, CDR2 YDEGEE. This CDR3 is 16 amino acids long. DNA for the CDR3: TGTGCCAGCAGCTGGAGCCGTATCGACAGGGGAGAGACCCAGTACTTC. This codes for CASSWSRIDRGETQYF.

The chain combines TRBV4-1 with TRBJ2-3; maybe TRBD2 (6 bases). The CDR3 loop spans 15 amino acids. The V end was cut by 4 bases, the J end by 4 bases, with 15 bases between. Germline loops: CDR1 MGHRA, CDR2 YSYEKL. CDR3: CASSPWAGRSDTQYF. CDR3 nucleotides: TGCGCCAGCAGCCCCTGGGCAGGGAGGTCAGATACGCAGTATTTT.

The J gene is TRBJ1-6, the V gene TRBV9, with D unclear. Per the germline V gene, CDR1 is SGDLS and CDR2 is YYNGEE. Trimming cost V 0 bases and J 10 bases, with 14 bases left between them. The CDR3 spans 15 residues. CDR3 in DNA: TGTGCCAGCAGCGTAGAGGCAGGTTCTTGGTCACCCCTCCACTTT. It translates to CASSVEAGSWSPLHF.

This clone was counted a single time. J is TRBJ2-1 and V is TRBV6-5; weak D call: TRBD1 (6 bases). The CDR3 is 15 amino acids. Germline values: CDR1 MNHEY, CDR2 SVGAGI. Trimming took off 7 bases at V and 5 bases at J, with 18 bases between the two ends. The CDR3 region is CASTRDRLGNNEQFF. DNA for the CDR3: TGTGCCAGCACCAGAGACAGGCTAGGCAACAATGAGCAGTTCTTC.

The V and J genes are TRBV6-5 and TRBJ1-1; D is perhaps TRBD1 (5 bases). CDR1 and CDR2 from the germline V gene are MNHEY and SVGAGI. Trimming pared 8 bases from V and 4 bases from J, leaving 14 bases between. This CDR3 region has 13 residues. The CDR3 sequence: CASGGAAGTEAFF. The CDR3 DNA follows: TGTGCCAGCGGAGGGGCCGCCGGCACTGAAGCTTTCTTT.

This chain links TRBV5-1 with TRBJ1-2, with D possibly matching TRBD1 (5 bases). The V end lost 1 base, the J end lost 6 bases, and 10 bases lay between the germline ends. Germline CDR1 and CDR2: SGHRS and YFSETQ. The CDR3 is 13 residues long. The CDR3 DNA sequence: TGCGCCAGCAGCTTGAAACAGGCTGATGGCTACACCTTC. Translated: CASSLKQADGYTF.

The gene calls are TRBV5-4 and TRBJ1-2; 8 bases are shared with TRBD1. The CDR3 covers 11 residues. With V trimmed by 9 bases and J by 7 bases, 5 bases remained unmatched. Looked up from germline, CDR1 is SGHNT and CDR2 is YYREEE (reference sequence). As DNA, the CDR3 is TGTGCCACCTTGACAGGGGTTGGCTACACCTTC. It is translated as CATLTGVGYTF.

The rearrangement links TRBV18 to TRBJ1-4; D may be TRBD1 (5 bases). The V end lost 6 bases, the J end lost 6 bases, and 17 bases lay between the germline ends. The CDR3 sequence is 15 residues long. Germline CDR1 and CDR2: KGHSH and LQKENI. The CDR3 coding sequence is TGTGCCAGCTCCCCCCAGGAGGGGAGTGATGAAAAACTGTTTTTT. Its protein is CASSPQEGSDEKLFF.

The chain joins TRBV19 to TRBJ1-3; D might be TRBD1 (5 bases). Germline lookup yields CDR1 LNHDA and CDR2 SQIVND (reference sequence). Trimming stripped 5 bases from V and 0 bases from J, with 14 bases between. The CDR3 spans 16 residues. CDR3 sequence (DNA): TGTGCCAGTAGTCCCCAGGACGGGGGCTCTGGAAACACCATATATTTT. Protein: CASSPQDGGSGNTIYF.

The chain uses TRBV25-1 and TRBJ2-1, with 8 bases lining up with TRBD1. The V gene's germline CDR1 is MGHDK and CDR2 SYGVNS. V trimming: 6 bases; J trimming: 7 bases; junction bases outside the gene matches: 8. The CDR3 is 14 residues long. The CDR3 sequence: CASRGQGALNEQFF. DNA of the CDR3: TGTGCCAGCAGGGGGCAGGGGGCGCTTAATGAGCAGTTCTTC.

The V and J genes are TRBV14 and TRBJ2-3; tentatively, D is TRBD2 (6 bases). The CDR3 is 14 residues long. V lost 6 bases and J lost 0, with 10 bases in between. Germline lookup yields CDR1 SGHDN and CDR2 FVKESK. CDR3 sequence (DNA): TGTGCCAGCAGTGGAGGGTTAAGCACAGATACGCAGTATTTT. Translated, it gives CASSGGLSTDTQYF.

The chain recombines TRBV5-1 with TRBJ1-2, with 11 bases fitting TRBD1. With V trimmed by 3 bases and J by 8 bases, 9 bases remained unmatched. The germline V gene has CDR1 SGHRS and CDR2 YFSETQ. CDR3 length: 15 residues. CDR3 coding DNA: TGCGCCAGCAGCTCGGGGGACAGGGGGTTGTTCGGCTACACCTTC. Translated: CASSSGDRGLFGYTF.

The genes are TRBV12-5 and TRBJ2-3, with 9 bases aligning to TRBD1. CDR3 size: 17 residues. V dropped 1 base and J dropped 2; count of bases not matched to a gene: 7. Germline CDR1 LGHNT, CDR2 FRNRAP. In nucleotides, the CDR3 is TGTGCTAGTGGTTTGGCGATAGGGACAGGGAACACAGATACGCAGTATTTT. Translated, it gives CASGLAIGTGNTDTQYF.

The rearrangement links TRBV9 to TRBJ1-2; TRBD1 agrees at 10 bases. This CDR3 region has 13 residues. The germline V gene has CDR1 SGDLS and CDR2 YYNGEE. Germline trimming cut 7 bases from V and 1 base from J; bases unmatched to any gene: 1. The CDR3: CASRDRGNYGYTF. The CDR3 bases are TGTGCCAGCCGGGACAGGGGTAACTATGGCTACACCTTC. Variable domain in full (rest from reference TRBV9 and TRBJ1-2): DSGVTQTPKHLITATGQRVTLRCSPRSGDLSVYWYQQSLDQGLQFLIQYYNGEERAKGNILERFSAQQFPDLHSELNLSSLELGDSALYFCASRDRGNYGYTFGSGTRLTVV.

The genes are TRBV3-1 (or the pseudogene TRBV3-2) and TRBJ2-7; D might be TRBD2 (6 bases). CDR1 and CDR2 from the germline V gene are LGHDT and YNNKEL (reference sequence). The CDR3 runs to 12 residues. Trimming removed 1 base from V and 9 bases from J, with 10 bases in between. The CDR3 spells CASSQGVAVQYF. CDR3 bases: TGTGCCAGCAGCCAAGGGGTAGCGGTGCAGTACTTC.

The DNA for the CDR3 is TGTGCCAGCACCAAGATGGACAGTACTGAAGCTTTCTTT. This codes for CASTKMDSTEAFF. The chain is built from TRBV6-6 and TRBJ1-1; maybe TRBD1 (6 bases). The ends were cut back, 7 bases at V and 5 bases at J, with 14 bases in the middle. Germline CDR1 and CDR2: MNHNY and SVGAGI (reference sequence). This CDR3 comprises 13 residues.

The V call is TRBV29-1, the J call TRBJ1-3; D gene ambiguous. Germline CDR1 SQVTM, CDR2 ANQGSEA. This CDR3 comprises 13 residues. V shed 3 bases and J shed 1 base, with 7 bases lying between them. The CDR3 region is CSVEGGSGNTIYF. The DNA for the CDR3 is TGCAGCGTTGAGGGAGGGTCTGGAAACACCATATATTTT. Supplemented by reference TRBV29-1 and TRBJ1-3, the full variable domain reads SAVISQKPSRDICQRGTSLTIQCQVDSQVTMMFWYRQQPGQSLTLIATANQGSEATYESGFVIDKFPISRPNLTFSTLTVSNMSPEDSSIYLCSVEGGSGNTIYFGEGSWLTVV.

The chain carries TRBV4-2 and TRBJ1-2; 9 nucleotides line up with TRBD1. The V gene's germline CDR1 is LGHNA and CDR2 YNFKEQ. The CDR3 runs to 15 residues. The ends lost 1 base at V and 7 bases at J; junction bases unmatched: 7. CDR3 loop: CASSQVRGQGGGYTF. The CDR3 DNA follows: TGTGCCAGCAGCCAAGTCAGGGGACAGGGTGGTGGCTACACCTTC.

The chain uses TRBV5-1 and TRBJ1-1, with unresolved D. CDR3 length: 15 amino acids. V gave up 6 bases and J gave up 3 bases, with 18 bases separating them. Germline loops: CDR1 SGHRS, CDR2 YFSETQ. In DNA, the CDR3 is TGCGCCAGCACCTCCGGCGGCGTTCAATACACTGAAGCTTTCTTT. Amino acids: CASTSGGVQYTEAFF.

The chain couples TRBV11-2 to TRBJ1-1; 12 bases fit TRBD1. Losses at the gene ends were 4 bases for V and 11 bases for J; bases not matched to a gene: 11. The germline V gene has CDR1 SGHAT and CDR2 FQNNGV. The CDR3 contains 15 residues. CDR3 sequence reads: CASSSRIGTGGLAFF. The DNA of the CDR3 is TGTGCCAGCAGCTCAAGAATAGGGACAGGGGGCTTGGCTTTCTTT. The full variable domain, rest sourced from reference TRBV11-2 and TRBJ1-1, is EAGVAQSPRYKIIEKRQSVAFWCNPISGHATLYWYQQILGQGPKLLIQFQNNGVVDDSQLPKDRFSAERLKGVDSTLKIQPAKLEDSAVYLCASSSRIGTGGLAFFGQGTRLTVV.